The clone carrying this TCR beta chain has a handful of counts. Its matching antigen is unknown. Amplification of TCR beta used genomic DNA extracted from peripheral blood. The sample originates from a study of T cell repertoires in aging, cancer and after chemotherapy. The overall study: Glioblastoma patients receiving temozolomide-based therapy gave paired samples before and after chemotherapy. About 9 million TCR reads were in the whole dataset.

A mixed TRB-A/B primer pool amplified rearranged TRB by multiplex touch-down PCR. TCRdb re-called the multiplex PCR reads with MiXCR, one entry per CDR3 protein. The sample shows roughly 3,400 distinct CDR3 sequences, 25% to 35% of them seen only once. Study-level results: Across the chemotherapy interval, each cancer cohort showed higher median generation probability, suggesting thymic rebound. Untreated cancer patients had significantly lower blood TCR diversity than age-matched healthy donors.

The receptor was derived from a human donor with a solid tumor. The sequenced material came from blood.

CDR3 sequence reads: CASSYVPPLPIEQFF. The CDR3 DNA reads TGTGCCAGCAGTTACGTCCCCCCCCTCCCAATTGAGCAGTTCTTC. J is TRBJ2-1 and V is TRBV6-2 or TRBV6-3; unclear D gene. Trimming pared 2 bases from V and 9 bases from J, leaving 17 bases between. The CDR3 is made up of 15 amino acids. Germline lookup yields CDR1 MNHEY and CDR2 SVGEGT.